This T cell receptor beta chain was documented in a study of OX40 agonist ivuxolimab in advanced cancers. About the study: Partial responses were observed in three patients, of whom one had hepatocellular carcinoma and two had cutaneous melanoma.

The assay was immunoSEQ multiplex PCR, and TCRdb's table has in-frame clones only and misses some. The sample records more than 85,000 clones, 70% to 85% being singletons. With 1 base removed from V and 2 bases from J, the gap between germline ends came to 8 bases. Germline loops: CDR1 LGHNA, CDR2 YSLEER. The CDR3 length is 14 residues. Specimen: CD4+ or CD8+ T cells sorted from blood, collected in a trial of the OX40 agonist ivuxolimab. The chain joins TRBV4-3 to TRBJ2-5; the D is unclear. This clonotype originated in an adult with an advanced solid tumor such as melanoma, head and neck, liver or kidney cancer. The CDR3 loop is CASSQVASQETQYF. CDR3 in DNA: TGCGCCAGCAGCCAAGTCGCCTCTCAAGAGACCCAGTACTTC.